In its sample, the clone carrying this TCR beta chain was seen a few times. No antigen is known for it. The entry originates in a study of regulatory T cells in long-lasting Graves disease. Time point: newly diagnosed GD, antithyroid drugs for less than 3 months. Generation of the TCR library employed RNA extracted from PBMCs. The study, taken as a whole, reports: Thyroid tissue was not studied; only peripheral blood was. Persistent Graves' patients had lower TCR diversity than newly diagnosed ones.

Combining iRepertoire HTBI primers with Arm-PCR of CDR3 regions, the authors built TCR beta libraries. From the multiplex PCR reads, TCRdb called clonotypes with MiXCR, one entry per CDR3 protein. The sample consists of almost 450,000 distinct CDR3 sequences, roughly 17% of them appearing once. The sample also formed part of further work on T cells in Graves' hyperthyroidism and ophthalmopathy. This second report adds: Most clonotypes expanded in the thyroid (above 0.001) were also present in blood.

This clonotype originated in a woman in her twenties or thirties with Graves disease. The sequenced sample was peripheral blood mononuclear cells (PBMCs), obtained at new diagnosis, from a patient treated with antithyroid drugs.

CDR3 sequence (DNA): TGTGCCAGTAGTATTAATAGCGGTCAACCCCGGGACACTGAAGCTTTCTTT. This gives the protein CASSINSGQPRDTEAFF. The rearrangement joins TRBV19 to TRBJ1-1, with D uncertain. The CDR3 is made up of 17 amino acids. Trimming left V 3 bases short and J 3 bases short, with 20 bases between. In germline, CDR1 is LNHDA, CDR2 SQIVND (reference sequence).